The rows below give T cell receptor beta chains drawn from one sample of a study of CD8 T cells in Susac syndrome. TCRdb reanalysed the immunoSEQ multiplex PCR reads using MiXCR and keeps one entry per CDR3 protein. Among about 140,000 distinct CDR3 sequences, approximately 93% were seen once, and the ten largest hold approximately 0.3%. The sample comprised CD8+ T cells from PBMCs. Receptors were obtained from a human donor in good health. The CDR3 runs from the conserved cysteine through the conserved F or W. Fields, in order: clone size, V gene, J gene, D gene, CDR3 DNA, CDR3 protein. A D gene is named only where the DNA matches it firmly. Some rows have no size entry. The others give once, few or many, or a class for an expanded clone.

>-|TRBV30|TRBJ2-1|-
TGTGCCTGGAGTGTAGGCGGAGCTGAGCAGTTCTTC
CAWSVGGAEQFF
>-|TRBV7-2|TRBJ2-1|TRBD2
TGTGCCAGCAGCTTCGCGGGAGGGGGGCGCAATGAGCAGTTCTTC
CASSFAGGGRNEQFF
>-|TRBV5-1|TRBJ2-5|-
TGCGCCAGCAGGCTACGGGGGGCGGAGGAGACCCAGTACTTC
CASRLRGAEETQYF
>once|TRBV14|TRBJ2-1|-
TGTGCCAGCAGCCAAGTAATTTACCACTCCTACAATGAGCAGTTCTTC
CASSQVIYHSYNEQFF
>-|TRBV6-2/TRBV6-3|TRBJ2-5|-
TGTGCCAGCATTATGTGGGAAGGAGAGACCCAGTACTTC
CASIMWEGETQYF
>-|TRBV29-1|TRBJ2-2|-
TGCAGCGTTGACGGGGAAACCACCGGGGAGCTGTTTTTT
CSVDGETTGELFF
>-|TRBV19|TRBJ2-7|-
TGTGCCAGTAGTCCCGACAACAGCTACGAGCAGTACTTC
CASSPDNSYEQYF
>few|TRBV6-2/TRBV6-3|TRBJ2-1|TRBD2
TGTGCCAGCAGTCCTGGACTAGCGGGAGTCTACAATGAGCAGTTCTTC
CASSPGLAGVYNEQFF
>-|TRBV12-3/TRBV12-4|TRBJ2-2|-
TGTGCCAGCAGCCATAGCACCGGGGAGCTGTTTTTT
CASSHSTGELFF
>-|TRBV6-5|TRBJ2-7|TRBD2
TGTGCCAGCGGACTAGCGGGAGTATTCGAGCAGTACTTC
CASGLAGVFEQYF
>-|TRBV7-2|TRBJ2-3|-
TGTGCCAGCAGCTTAGGGCCCCCTGGGGATACGCAGTATTTT
CASSLGPPGDTQYF
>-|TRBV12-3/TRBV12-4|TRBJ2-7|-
TGTGCCAGCAGTCCCCCCGGGACGTCCGGGCACGAGCAGTACTTC
CASSPPGTSGHEQYF
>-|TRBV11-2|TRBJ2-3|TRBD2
TGTGCCAGCAGCCCCAGTCTAGCGGGACTTACAGATACGCAGTATTTT
CASSPSLAGLTDTQYF
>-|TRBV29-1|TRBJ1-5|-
TGCAGCGTTGAAGAAGGTGGTAATAGCAATCAGCCCCAGCATTTT
CSVEEGGNSNQPQHF
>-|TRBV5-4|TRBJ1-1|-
TGTGCCAGCAGCTTTCTGGTGGTCGGTGAAGCTTTCTTT
CASSFLVVGEAFF
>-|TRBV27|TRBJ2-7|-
TGTGCCAGCAGTTTCGCCAACGAGCAGTACTTC
CASSFANEQYF
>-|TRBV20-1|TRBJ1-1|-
TGCAGTGCTAGGGAAAACACTGAAGCTTTCTTT
CSARENTEAFF
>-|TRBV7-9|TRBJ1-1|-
TGTGCCAGCCGCCCGAAGAGGTCGGGGACTGAAGCTTTCTTT
CASRPKRSGTEAFF
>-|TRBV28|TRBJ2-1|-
TGTGCCAGCAGCCATACGCGGGGACAGAACAATGAGCAGTTCTTC
CASSHTRGQNNEQFF
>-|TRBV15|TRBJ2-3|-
TGTGCCACCAGCATTCGCTTCACAGATACGCAGTATTTT
CATSIRFTDTQYF
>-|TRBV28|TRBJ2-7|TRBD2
TGTGCCAGCAGTTTAGTGGTTAGCGGGAGCCACGAGCAGTACTTC
CASSLVVSGSHEQYF
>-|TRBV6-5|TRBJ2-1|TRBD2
TGTGCCAGCAGTTACTTCCGGGAGGATGAGCAGTTCTTC
CASSYFREDEQFF
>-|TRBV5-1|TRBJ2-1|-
TGCGCCAGCAGCGGCATACTGGTTAAAGCCTACAATGAGCAGTTCTTC
CASSGILVKAYNEQFF
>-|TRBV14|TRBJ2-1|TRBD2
TGTGCCAGCAGTCAAGTCCATGGCGGGAGTCGAATTGAGCAGTTCTTC
CASSQVHGGSRIEQFF
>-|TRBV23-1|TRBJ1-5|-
TGCGCCAGCAGACTAAGATCGAGCAATCAGCCCCAGCATTTT
CASRLRSSNQPQHF
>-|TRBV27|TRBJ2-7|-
TGTGCCAGCAGTTTCGGATCAGGGCCAATCGAGCAGTACTTC
CASSFGSGPIEQYF
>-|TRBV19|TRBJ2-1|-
TGTGCCAGTAATTTCGGGGGTAGGACCGAGCAGTTCTTC
CASNFGGRTEQFF
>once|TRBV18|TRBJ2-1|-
TGTGCCAGCTCACCAATCCCCTGGCTAGCAGCAAATGAGCAGTTCTTC
CASSPIPWLAANEQFF
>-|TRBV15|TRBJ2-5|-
TGTGCCACCCAGGACCAGTACCAAGAGACCCAGTACTTC
CATQDQYQETQYF
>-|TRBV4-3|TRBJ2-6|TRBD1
TGCGCCAGCAGCCAAGATGATACTGGGACAGCTGGGGCCAACGTCCTGACTTTC
CASSQDDTGTAGANVLTF
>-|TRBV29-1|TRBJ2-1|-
TGCAGCGTTGTCCGGGACAATGAGCAGTTCTTC
CSVVRDNEQFF
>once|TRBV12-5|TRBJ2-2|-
TGTGCTAGTGGTTTGGACCTTCCGGGGACCGGGGAGCTGTTTTTT
CASGLDLPGTGELFF
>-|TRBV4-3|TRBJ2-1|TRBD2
TGCGCCAGCAGCCGAGACCCGGGACTAGGCCACAATGAGCAGTTCTTC
CASSRDPGLGHNEQFF
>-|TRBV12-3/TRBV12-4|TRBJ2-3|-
TGTGCCAGCAGTTTCGTCAGCGCCACAGATACGCAGTATTTT
CASSFVSATDTQYF
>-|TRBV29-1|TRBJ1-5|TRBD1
TGCAGCGTAGTTCCGGGACAGGGACGGGGCAATCAGCCCCAGCATTTT
CSVVPGQGRGNQPQHF
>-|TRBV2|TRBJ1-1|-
TGTGCCAGCAGTGAAGGGACAGTTGCTTTCTTT
CASSEGTVAFF
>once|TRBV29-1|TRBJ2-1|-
TGCAGCGTCCCGGGACGGATCCTCTACAATGAGCAGTTCTTC
CSVPGRILYNEQFF